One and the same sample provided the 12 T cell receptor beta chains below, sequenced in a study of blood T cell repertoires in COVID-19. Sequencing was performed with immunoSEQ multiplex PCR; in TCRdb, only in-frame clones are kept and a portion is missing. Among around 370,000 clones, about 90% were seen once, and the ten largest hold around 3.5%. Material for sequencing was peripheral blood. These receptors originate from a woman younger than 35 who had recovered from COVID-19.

The CDR3 region is CASSPDGGSVSSYNEQFF. For the CDR3, the DNA is TGTGCCAGCAGCCCCGACGGCGGGAGTGTCAGCTCCTACAATGAGCAGTTCTTC. The rearrangement joins TRBV7-7 to TRBJ2-1, with 7 bases fitting TRBD2. Germline V lookup: CDR1 SSHAT, CDR2 FNYEAQ (reference sequence). J lost 0 bases, V lost 5 bases, and 13 bases had no gene match. This CDR3 is built from 18 residues.

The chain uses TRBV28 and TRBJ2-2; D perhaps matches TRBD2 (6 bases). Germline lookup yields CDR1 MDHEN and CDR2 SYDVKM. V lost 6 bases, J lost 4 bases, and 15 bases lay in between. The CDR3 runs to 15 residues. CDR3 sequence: CASRSPVGGTGELFF. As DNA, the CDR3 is TGTGCCAGCAGGTCCCCCGTGGGGGGCACCGGGGAGCTGTTTTTT. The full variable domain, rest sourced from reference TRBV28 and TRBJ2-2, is DVKVTQSSRYLVKRTGEKVFLECVQDMDHENMFWYRQDPGLGLRLIYFSYDVKMKEKGDIPEGYSVSREKKERFSLILESASTNQTSMYLCASRSPVGGTGELFFGEGSRLTVL.

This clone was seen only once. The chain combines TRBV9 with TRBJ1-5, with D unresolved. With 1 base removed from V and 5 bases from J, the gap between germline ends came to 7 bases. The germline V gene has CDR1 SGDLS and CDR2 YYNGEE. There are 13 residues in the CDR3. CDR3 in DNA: TGTGCCAGCAGCGTAACCGCGGATCAGCCCCAGCATTTT. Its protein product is CASSVTADQPQHF.

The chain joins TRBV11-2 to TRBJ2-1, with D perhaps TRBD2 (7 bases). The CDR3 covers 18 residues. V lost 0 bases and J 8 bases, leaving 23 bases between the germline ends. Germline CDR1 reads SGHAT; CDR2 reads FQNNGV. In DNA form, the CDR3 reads TGTGCCAGCAGCTTAGATATAGGGGGAGGGACGGACTTCGATGAGCAGTTCTTC. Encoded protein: CASSLDIGGGTDFDEQFF.

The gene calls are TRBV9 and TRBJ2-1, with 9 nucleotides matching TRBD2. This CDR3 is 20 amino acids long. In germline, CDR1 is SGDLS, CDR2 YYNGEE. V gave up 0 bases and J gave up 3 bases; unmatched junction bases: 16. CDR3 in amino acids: CASSVAPSGISDWVYNEQFF. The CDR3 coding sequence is TGTGCCAGCAGCGTAGCCCCTAGCGGGATAAGTGACTGGGTCTACAATGAGCAGTTCTTC.

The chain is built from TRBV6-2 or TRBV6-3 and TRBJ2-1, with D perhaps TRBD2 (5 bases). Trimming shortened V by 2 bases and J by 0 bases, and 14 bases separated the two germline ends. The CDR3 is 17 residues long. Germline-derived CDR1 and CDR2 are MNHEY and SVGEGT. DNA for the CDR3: TGTGCCAGCAGTTACCCCTCAACGGGGAGCTCCTACAATGAGCAGTTCTTC. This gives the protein CASSYPSTGSSYNEQFF.

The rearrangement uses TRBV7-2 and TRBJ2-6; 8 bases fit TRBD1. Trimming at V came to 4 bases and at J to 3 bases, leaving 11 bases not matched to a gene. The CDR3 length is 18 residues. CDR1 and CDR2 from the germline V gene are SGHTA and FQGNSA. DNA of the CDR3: TGTGCCAGCAGCTCGGACAGGGCTCACGTTGGTGGGGCCAACGTCCTGACTTTC. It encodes CASSSDRAHVGGANVLTF. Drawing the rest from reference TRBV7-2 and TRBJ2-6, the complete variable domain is GAGVSQSPSNKVTEKGKDVELRCDPISGHTALYWYRQSLGQGLEFLIYFQGNSAPDKSGLPSDRFSAERTGGSVSTLTIQRTQQEDSAVYLCASSSDRAHVGGANVLTFGAGSRLTVL.

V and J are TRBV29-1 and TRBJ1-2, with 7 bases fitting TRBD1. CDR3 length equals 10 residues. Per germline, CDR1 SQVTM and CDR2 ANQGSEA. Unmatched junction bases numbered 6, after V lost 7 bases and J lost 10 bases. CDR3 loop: CSAGTDLYTF. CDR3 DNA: TGCAGCGCCGGGACAGATCTCTACACCTTC.

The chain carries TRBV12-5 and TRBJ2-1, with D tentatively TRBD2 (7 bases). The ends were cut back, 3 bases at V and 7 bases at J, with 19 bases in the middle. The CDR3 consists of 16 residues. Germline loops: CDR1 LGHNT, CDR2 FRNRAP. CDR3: CASGLLEGGLENEQFF. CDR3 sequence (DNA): TGTGCTAGTGGTTTACTCGAGGGGGGGTTAGAGAATGAGCAGTTCTTC.

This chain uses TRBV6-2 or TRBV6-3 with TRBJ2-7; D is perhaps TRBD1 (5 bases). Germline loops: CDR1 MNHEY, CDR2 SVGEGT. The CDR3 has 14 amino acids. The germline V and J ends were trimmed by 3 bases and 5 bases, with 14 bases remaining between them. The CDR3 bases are TGTGCCAGCAGTTATATTCCAGGGTACCACGAGCAGTACGTC. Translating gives CASSYIPGYHEQYV.

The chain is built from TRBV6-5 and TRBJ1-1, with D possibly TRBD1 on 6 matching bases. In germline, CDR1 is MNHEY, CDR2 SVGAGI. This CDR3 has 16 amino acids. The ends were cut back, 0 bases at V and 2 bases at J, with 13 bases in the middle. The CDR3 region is CASSYSWGRGNTEAFF. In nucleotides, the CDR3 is TGTGCCAGCAGTTACTCTTGGGGCAGGGGTAACACTGAAGCTTTCTTT.

The CDR3 spells CASSSWTGDYEQYV. The DNA for the CDR3 is TGTGCCAGCAGCTCATGGACGGGAGACTACGAGCAGTACGTC. The rearrangement joins TRBV11-2 to TRBJ2-7, with TRBD2 as a possible D gene (6 bases). The V end was cut by 4 bases, the J end by 3 bases, with 13 bases between. CDR3 length: 14 residues. Germline V gene sequence: CDR1 SGHAT, CDR2 FQNNGV.